This T cell receptor beta chain originates from a study of blood T cell repertoires in COVID-19. In the study overall: From the United States, Italy and Spain came samples of acute and convalescent COVID-19. Nucleic acid was either cDNA or gDNA, and it came from T cells, B-cell-depleted T cells, or PBMCs.

Methods used by the authors: The assay estimated nucleated cells by amplifying reference gene primers. The repertoire was sequenced with immunoSEQ multiplex PCR; TCRdb's copy has only in-frame clones and lacks some. From that table come the V and J calls and clone size; the DNA was used to work out D and trimming. The profile shows 75,000 to 100,000 clones, 65% to 90% of them singletons. CDR3 length: 17 residues. Germline loops: CDR1 SGHTA, CDR2 FQGNSA. The ends were cut back, 5 bases at V and 1 base at J, with 17 bases in the middle. Material: peripheral blood. The receptor was isolated from a woman over 75 with acute or convalescent COVID-19. The J gene is TRBJ2-2, the V gene TRBV7-2, with D perhaps matching TRBD2 (5 bases). CDR3: CASSTLDWTQNTGELFF. DNA for the CDR3: TGTGCCAGCAGCACTTTGGACTGGACCCAGAACACCGGGGAGCTGTTTTTT. Drawing the rest from reference TRBV7-2 and TRBJ2-2, the complete variable domain is GAGVSQSPSNKVTEKGKDVELRCDPISGHTALYWYRQSLGQGLEFLIYFQGNSAPDKSGLPSDRFSAERTGGSVSTLTIQRTQQEDSAVYLCASSTLDWTQNTGELFFGEGSRLTVL.